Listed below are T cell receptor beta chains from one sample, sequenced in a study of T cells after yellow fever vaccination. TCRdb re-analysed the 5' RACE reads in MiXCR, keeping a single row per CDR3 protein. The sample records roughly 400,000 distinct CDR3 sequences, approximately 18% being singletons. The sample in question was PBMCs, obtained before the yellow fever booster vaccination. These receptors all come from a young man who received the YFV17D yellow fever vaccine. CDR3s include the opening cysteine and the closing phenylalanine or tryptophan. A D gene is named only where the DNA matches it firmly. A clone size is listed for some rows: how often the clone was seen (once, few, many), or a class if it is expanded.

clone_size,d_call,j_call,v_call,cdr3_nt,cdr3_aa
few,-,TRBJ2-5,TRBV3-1,TGTGCCAGCAGCCATCCCCAGGGGGAGACCCAGTACTTC,CASSHPQGETQYF
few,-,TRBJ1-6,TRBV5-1,TGCGCCAGCAGCGGGGGGACGATCCGGTCACCCCTCCACTTT,CASSGGTIRSPLHF
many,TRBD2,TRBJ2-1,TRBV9,TGTGCCAGCAGCGTAACGGCGGGGGGGTTCAATGAGCAGTTCTTC,CASSVTAGGFNEQFF
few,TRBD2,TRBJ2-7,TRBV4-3,TGCGCCAGCAGCTTAAGGGGAGGGCGCGAGCAGTACTTC,CASSLRGGREQYF
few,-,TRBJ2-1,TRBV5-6,TGTGCCAGCAGCCTACAGGGAATGGAGTTCTTC,CASSLQGMEFF
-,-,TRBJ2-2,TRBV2,TGTGCCAGCAGTGACGACGCCGGGGAGCTGTTTTTT,CASSDDAGELFF
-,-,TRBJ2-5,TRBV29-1,TGCAGCGTTGAAGGAACGGGGAGAGAGACCCAGTACTTC,CSVEGTGRETQYF
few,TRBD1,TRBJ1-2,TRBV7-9,TGTGCCAGTTCCGGGACAGGGGGCCGGGCTAACTATGGCTACACCTTC,CASSGTGGRANYGYTF
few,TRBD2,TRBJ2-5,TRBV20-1,TGCAGTGCTAGGGGATCTAGCGGCCAAGAGACCCAGTACTTC,CSARGSSGQETQYF
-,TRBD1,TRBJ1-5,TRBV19,TGTGCCAGTAGTACCTGGGGGACAGGGCGGGATCAGCCCCAGCATTTT,CASSTWGTGRDQPQHF
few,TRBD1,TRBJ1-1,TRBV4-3,TGCGCCAGCAGCCACGACGACCGGGACAGTGAAGCTTTCTTT,CASSHDDRDSEAFF
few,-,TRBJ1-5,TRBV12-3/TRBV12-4,TGTGCCAGCAGTTTGGCCAGGAGCAATCAGCCCCAGCATTTT,CASSLARSNQPQHF
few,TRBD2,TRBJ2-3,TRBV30,TGTGCCTGGAGTGTCTGGTCGGGGGGAAAGACAGATACGCAGTATTTT,CAWSVWSGGKTDTQYF
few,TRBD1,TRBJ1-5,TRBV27,TGTGCCAGCAGTTTACGGACAGGGGGAAGCAATCAGCCCCAGCATTTT,CASSLRTGGSNQPQHF
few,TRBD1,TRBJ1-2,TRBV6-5,TGTGCCAGCAGACAGACAGGGGGCGAGGGCTACACCTTC,CASRQTGGEGYTF